This T cell receptor beta chain was recorded in a study of a mutant IDH1 vaccine in newly diagnosed glioma. Study background: Before enrollment, patients got radiotherapy alone, temozolomide alone, or mostly the combination. Findings and caveats of the study: Induction of immune responses by the vaccine occurred in 85% to 95% of patients.

Remarks on this clone: Its antigen is as yet unknown.

Method: immunoSEQ multiplex PCR; TCRdb's copy keeps in-frame clones and lacks some. The sample has about 33,000 clones; approximately 90% are singletons. The time point: baseline, week 1 (first vaccination visit). The sample's treatment: pre-vaccination baseline after standard-of-care therapy. Diagnosis in the donors showed new WHO grade 3 or 4 astrocytomas that were IDH1-mutant and ATRX-lost. The specimen comprised PBMCs, sampled from a glioma patient treated with radiotherapy, temozolomide or both. The sequence came from a woman aged 40 to 50 with glioma.

This CDR3 reads CASSLVPTGLTQLASYNEQFF. For the CDR3, the DNA is TGCGCCAGCAGCTTGGTACCGACTGGTCTAACCCAGTTAGCCTCCTACAATGAGCAGTTCTTC. The chain combines TRBV5-1 with TRBJ2-1; D unclear. CDR1 is SGHRS and CDR2 is YFSETQ in the germline V gene. This CDR3 has 21 residues. V was cut by 0 bases and J by 0 bases, with 25 bases left in between.